Shown below are 2 T cell receptor beta chains from a single sample sequenced in a study of T cell repertoires in cytomegalovirus infection. Their cognate antigens are unknown. TCRdb analysed the reads with MiXCR anew, one entry per CDR3 protein. The sample includes about 770,000 distinct CDR3 sequences, 29% of them seen just once. The starting material was cultured CD8+ T cells from PBMCs, obtained from culture after CMV antigen stimulation. Receptor source: a human donor in good health (CMV status not recorded). Some clones in this sample may be carry-over from other donors' samples.

CDR3 protein: CASTGGGNTEAFF. DNA of the CDR3: TGTGCCAGCACTGGCGGGGGGAACACTGAAGCTTTCTTT. The chain couples TRBV12-3 or TRBV12-4 to TRBJ1-1; TRBD1 might be the D (5 bases). This CDR3 is 13 amino acids long. V gave up 7 bases and J gave up 1 base, with 10 bases separating them.

At least ten counts were recorded for this clonotype. The gene calls are TRBV7-8 and TRBJ2-7; possible D gene TRBD2, 6 bases. V dropped 3 bases and J dropped 2 bases, with 14 bases sitting between them. CDR1 is SGHVS, CDR2 FQNEAQ, per germline. This CDR3 spans 15 amino acids. For the CDR3, the DNA is TGTGCCAGCAGCTTGGGAGGTGGGGGAACCTACGAGCAGTACGTC. Amino acid sequence: CASSLGGGGTYEQYV.